A single sample is the source of the 6 T cell receptor beta chains below, sequenced in a study of T-cell reconstitution after alpha-beta-depleted transplantation in children. The authors prepared the TCRbeta library with unique molecular identifiers. TCRdb independently ran MiXCR on the PCR reads; one entry per CDR3 protein. The sample comprises approximately 630,000 distinct CDR3 sequences, about an eighth of which are singletons, and 0.79% rests with the top ten. The sequences come from PBMCs, collected before TCRalphabeta/CD19-depleted stem cell transplant. Every receptor here comes from a girl aged 2 to 10 with congenital amegakaryocytic thrombocytopenia, due to receive a stem cell transplant.

This clonotype was counted once. V and J are TRBV7-9 and TRBJ2-1; TRBD2 matches 7 bases. The CDR3 runs 16 residues. Trimming removed 1 base from V and 7 bases from J; junction bases left unmatched: 10. Germline values: CDR1 SEHNR, CDR2 FQNEAQ (reference sequence). Written as DNA, the CDR3 is TGTGCCAGCAGCTTAGGTGCGGGGAGGGCCCTAAATGAGCAGTTCTTC. This encodes CASSLGAGRALNEQFF.

This clonotype was detected ten times or more. V and J are TRBV20-1 and TRBJ1-1; D is unclear. Germline V gives CDR1 DFQATT, CDR2 SNEGSKA (reference sequence). The CDR3 loop spans 15 amino acids. Trimming took 0 bases from V and 8 from J, leaving 19 bases between them. Here the CDR3 reads CSARDLMGGPGEAFF. CDR3 nucleotide sequence: TGCAGTGCTAGAGATTTGATGGGTGGACCGGGCGAAGCTTTCTTT.

The CDR3 reads CASSFGGQGIYNEQFF. The CDR3 region has the DNA TGTGCCAGCAGCTTCGGGGGTCAAGGGATATACAATGAGCAGTTCTTC. The chain recombines TRBV11-1 with TRBJ2-1, with a weak D call TRBD2 (6 bases). CDR1 is SGHAT, CDR2 FQDESV, per germline (reference sequence). Trimming pared 3 bases from V and 4 bases from J, leaving 16 bases between. The CDR3 is 16 residues long.

This clonotype came up a few times. The chain uses TRBV5-1 and TRBJ2-7, with 9 bases lining up with TRBD1. The length of the CDR3 is 14 residues. Germline trimming cut 2 bases from V and 6 bases from J; bases unmatched to any gene: 6. Germline CDR1 reads SGHRS; CDR2 reads YFSETQ. CDR3 coding DNA: TGCGCCAGCAGCTTCCGGGACAGGGCCCTCGAGCAGTACTTC. Translating it yields CASSFRDRALEQYF. The full variable domain, with the rest looked up from reference TRBV5-1 and TRBJ2-7, is KAGVTQTPRYLIKTRGQQVTLSCSPISGHRSVSWYQQTPGQGLQFLFEYFSETQRNKGNFPGRFSGRQFSNSRSEMNVSTLELGDSALYLCASSFRDRALEQYFGPGTRLTVT.

This clonotype has a count of ten or more. CDR3 region: CASSSAADTQYF. In DNA form, the CDR3 reads TGTGCCAGCAGCTCTGCGGCAGATACGCAGTATTTT. The chain recombines TRBV7-2 with TRBJ2-3; D remains unclear. This CDR3 spans 12 amino acids. V was cut by 4 bases and J by 4 bases, with 6 bases left in between. From germline, CDR1 is SGHTA and CDR2 FQGNSA. Combining the CDR3 with reference TRBV7-2 and TRBJ2-3 gives the whole variable domain GAGVSQSPSNKVTEKGKDVELRCDPISGHTALYWYRQSLGQGLEFLIYFQGNSAPDKSGLPSDRFSAERTGGSVSTLTIQRTQQEDSAVYLCASSSAADTQYFGPGTRLTVL.

This clonotype has a count of ten or more. V and J are TRBV20-1 and TRBJ2-1, with 11 bases aligning to TRBD2. CDR3 length: 13 amino acids. The germline V gene encodes CDR1 DFQATT and CDR2 SNEGSKA (reference sequence). The CDR3 spells CSGTSGGLWEQFF. DNA for the CDR3: TGCAGCGGGACTAGCGGTGGTTTATGGGAGCAGTTCTTC.